The following is a T cell receptor (beta chain) sequence with its context. As yet, its antigen is unknown. These data belong to a study of blood T cells in healthy people across ages. It was with a sample-barcoded 5' primer and a J-beta primer mix that a second PCR of about 7 to 12 cycles was run. TCRdb re-derived calls from the 5' RACE reads in MiXCR, one entry per CDR3 protein. The sample has about 510,000 distinct CDR3 sequences; about a quarter are singletons. The CDR3 covers 14 residues. Germline V gene data show CDR1 as SGHDN and CDR2 as FVKESK. Trimming left V 5 bases short and J 4 bases short, with 13 bases between. Notes on the study in general: The recorded TCR beta diversity per million T cells decreased in a roughly linear manner with age.

This sample was shared with a second study, whose subject was T cells of mothers and their children. Per that paper: Samples were obtained from a few healthy Caucasian mothers and their six children.

The V call is TRBV14, the J call TRBJ2-3; perhaps TRBD1 as D (5 bases). Sequenced input: blood. This TCR was sampled from a boy aged 2 to 9 in good health. The CDR3 DNA sequence: TGTGCCAGCAGCTATCTCGACAGCCCAGATACGCAGTATTTT. Translation gives CASSYLDSPDTQYF. Full variable domain (remainder filled in from reference TRBV14 and TRBJ2-3): EAGVTQFPSHSVIEKGQTVTLRCDPISGHDNLYWYRRVMGKEIKFLLHFVKESKQDESGMPNNRFLAERTGGTYSTLKVQPAELEDSGVYFCASSYLDSPDTQYFGPGTRLTVL.